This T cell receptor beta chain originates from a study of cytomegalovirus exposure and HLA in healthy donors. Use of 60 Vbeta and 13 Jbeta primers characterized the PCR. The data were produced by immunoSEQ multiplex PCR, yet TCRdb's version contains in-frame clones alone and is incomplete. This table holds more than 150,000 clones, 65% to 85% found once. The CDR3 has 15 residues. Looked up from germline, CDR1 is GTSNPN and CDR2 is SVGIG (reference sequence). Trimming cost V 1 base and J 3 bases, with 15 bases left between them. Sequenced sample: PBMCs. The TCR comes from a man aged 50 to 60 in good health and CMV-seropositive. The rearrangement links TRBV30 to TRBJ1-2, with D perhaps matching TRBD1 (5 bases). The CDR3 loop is CAWSAGGGRYYGYTF. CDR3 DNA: TGTGCCTGGAGTGCTGGCGGGGGACGATACTATGGCTACACCTTC. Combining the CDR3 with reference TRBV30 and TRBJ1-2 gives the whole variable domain SQTIHQWPATLVQPVGSPLSLECTVEGTSNPNLYWYRQAAGRGLQLLFYSVGIGQISSEVPQNLSASRPQDRQFILSSKKLLLSDSGFYLCAWSAGGGRYYGYTFGSGTRLTVV.